The clone carrying this T cell receptor (beta chain) has at least ten counts. Its antigen is not known. This entry is derived from a study of T-cell memory formation after mild COVID-19. Whole-study results and caveats: The pre-infection memory compartment contained some responding clones, suggesting cross-reactive memory joined.

5'RACE primed from the constant segment yielded TCR alpha and TCR beta cDNA libraries bearing sample barcodes and UMIs. TCRdb called the 5' RACE reads again in MiXCR, with one record for every CDR3 protein. The sample has roughly 35,000 distinct CDR3 sequences, about 21% seen once. The CDR3 length is 14 residues. Trimming cost V 4 bases and J 6 bases; bases outside gene matches: 3. Germline loops: CDR1 SGDLS, CDR2 YYNGEE. The sequence was collected from an adult who had mild COVID-19 (a few samples of this study predate the infection). Cell type and time point are not known. Sequenced: PBMCs or a T cell subset sorted from them (not recorded which). The chain is built from TRBV9 and TRBJ2-1; TRBD2 matches 11 bases. Written as DNA, the CDR3 is TGTGCCAGCAGCCCCGGGACTAGCGGCAATGAGCAGTTCTTC. Protein sequence: CASSPGTSGNEQFF. The full variable domain, completed using reference TRBV9 and TRBJ2-1, is DSGVTQTPKHLITATGQRVTLRCSPRSGDLSVYWYQQSLDQGLQFLIQYYNGEERAKGNILERFSAQQFPDLHSELNLSSLELGDSALYFCASSPGTSGNEQFFGPGTRLTVL.